Listed below are T cell receptor beta chains from one sample, sequenced in a study of T cells in Graves' hyperthyroidism and ophthalmopathy. TCRdb reprocessed the multiplex PCR reads with MiXCR, giving one entry per CDR3 protein. The data show around 610,000 distinct CDR3 sequences, about 15% seen once. The sequencing sample was made of blood. The receptor set was obtained from a woman aged 35 to 49 with Graves' ophthalmopathy. The CDR3 runs from the conserved cysteine through the conserved F or W. The D gene is left open where the match is weak. Clone size appears in some rows only: once, few, many, or a class for an expanded clone.

j_call | clone_size | v_call | d_call | cdr3_nt | cdr3_aa
TRBJ2-7 | many | TRBV4-1 | NA | TGCGCCAGCAGCCAAGATCGGGGGTCCTACGAGCAGTACTTC | CASSQDRGSYEQYF
TRBJ1-1 | many | TRBV6-1 | NA | TGTGCCAGCAGTGATACGGAGAACACTGAAGCTTTCTTT | CASSDTENTEAFF
TRBJ2-3 | few | TRBV28 | TRBD1 | TGTGCCAGCAGTTTCTCACCGGGACAGGGTACAGATACGCAGTATTTT | CASSFSPGQGTDTQYF
TRBJ2-7 | few | TRBV2 | NA | TGTGCCAGCAGGCCCGGGGCAGGCCCTTACGAGCAGTACTTC | CASRPGAGPYEQYF
TRBJ1-5 | many | TRBV6-1 | NA | TGTGCCAGCCACACACAGGGTTCAGGAAATCAGCCCCAGCATTTT | CASHTQGSGNQPQHF
TRBJ2-7 | many | TRBV29-1 | TRBD2 | TGCAGCGTTGAATTCGGCGGGAGGGCCTACGAGCAGTACTTC | CSVEFGGRAYEQYF
TRBJ2-7 | many | TRBV12-3/TRBV12-4 | TRBD2 | TGTGCCAGCAGTACGACTAGCGGGACCTACGAGCAGTACTTC | CASSTTSGTYEQYF
TRBJ2-5 | NA | TRBV25-1 | NA | TGTGCCGCATGGAGCGCGGCGGAGACCCAGTACTTC | CAAWSAAETQYF
TRBJ1-2 | many | TRBV6-2/TRBV6-3 | NA | TGTGCCAGCAGTTACTCGACGGGCCAAGGGGGGGGTAACTATGGCTACACCTTC | CASSYSTGQGGGNYGYTF
TRBJ1-5 | many | TRBV28 | NA | TGTGCCAGCATCTCCGGGGACTACCGGGAGCCCCAGCATTTT | CASISGDYREPQHF
TRBJ1-2 | NA | TRBV13 | TRBD1 | TGTGCCAGCAGCTCGAGGACAGGGGTGAACTATGGCTACACCTTC | CASSSRTGVNYGYTF